These 15 T cell receptor beta chains were all obtained from the same sample, sequenced in a study of breast tumors, draining lymph nodes, adjacent tissues. Breast cancer patients provided tissue from their axillary draining lymph nodes. Using its own MiXCR run on the multiplex PCR reads, TCRdb lists one record per CDR3 protein. The data show 150,000 to 200,000 distinct CDR3 sequences, 25% to 40% seen once. The sample consisted of axillary lymph node tissue. These receptors all come from a female donor with breast cancer. Some clones in this sample may be carry-over from other donors' samples.

The chain uses TRBV20-1 and TRBJ1-2; D is uncertain. V was clipped by 6 bases and J by 4 bases, with 18 bases between them. The CDR3 loop spans 14 amino acids. Per the germline V gene, CDR1 is DFQATT and CDR2 is SNEGSKA (reference sequence). This chain's CDR3 is CSAKSREFPYGYTF. The CDR3 nucleotides read TGCAGTGCGAAATCGAGGGAATTCCCCTATGGCTACACCTTC.

V and J are TRBV10-1 and TRBJ1-5, with a tentative D call TRBD1 (6 bases). Between the trimmed V and J ends, which lost 3 bases and 7 bases, there was a span of 22 bases. CDR3 length: 17 amino acids. Germline values: CDR1 WNHNN, CDR2 SYGVQD (reference sequence). The CDR3 sequence: CASSDRREGTYDQPQHF. CDR3 bases: TGCGCCAGCAGTGACCGCAGGGAAGGGACATATGACCAGCCCCAGCATTTT.

At least ten counts were recorded for this clonotype. The rearrangement uses TRBV20-1 and TRBJ2-1; D is undetermined. The germline V gene encodes CDR1 DFQATT and CDR2 SNEGSKA (reference sequence). The CDR3 has 16 residues. Trimming stripped 6 bases from V and 0 bases from J, with 18 bases between. The CDR3, as DNA: TGCAGTGCCCCCAGGCCTACGCCTCGCTCCTACAATGAGCAGTTCTTC. Protein: CSAPRPTPRSYNEQFF.

This clonotype was counted only a few times. A much more abundant neighbour one base away suggests this may be a read error. The chain links TRBV11-2 to TRBJ2-7; perhaps TRBD1 as D (6 bases). V was clipped by 1 base and J by 0 bases, with 10 bases between them. Germline V gene data show CDR1 as SGHAT and CDR2 as FQNNGV. The CDR3 has 15 amino acids. The CDR3 loop is CASSLVLGASYEQYF. The CDR3 DNA follows: TGTGCCAGCAGCTTAGTACTGGGGGCCTCCTACGAGCAGTACTTC.

The chain combines TRBV6-2 or TRBV6-3 with TRBJ2-1, with D perhaps TRBD1 (5 bases). This CDR3 is 13 amino acids long. Germline values: CDR1 MNHEY, CDR2 SVGEGT. Trimming took 0 bases from V and 6 from J, leaving 6 bases between them. CDR3 bases: TGTGCCAGCAGTTACTCTGGGGCCAATGAGCAGTTCTTC. Its translation is CASSYSGANEQFF.

This clonotype has just a few counts. The rearrangement links TRBV2 to TRBJ1-1; D remains ambiguous. Trimming removed 3 bases at V and 1 base at J, with 9 bases between. CDR1 is SNHLY and CDR2 is FYNNEI in the germline V gene. There are 14 residues in the CDR3. CDR3 region: CASSDRPRNTEAFF. For the CDR3, the DNA is TGTGCCAGCAGTGACCGGCCAAGGAACACTGAAGCTTTCTTT.

A word on this clonotype: Sequence at one end of the junction differs from germline and may be a read error. The rearrangement links TRBV11-2 to TRBJ1-1; 7 bases align to TRBD1. CDR3 length: 17 residues. Germline V gene sequence: CDR1 SGHAT, CDR2 FQNNGV. The CDR3 DNA follows: TGTGCCAGCAGCTCTATGACAGGGAGGTATATGAACACTGGAGCTTTCTTT. It encodes CASSSMTGRYMNTGAFF.

This clonotype was detected ten times or more. The rearrangement uses TRBV11-3 and TRBJ2-1, with D tentatively TRBD2 (6 bases). CDR3 length equals 18 residues. Trimming took 1 base from V and 3 from J, leaving 19 bases between them. Germline V CDR1 and CDR2: SGHNT, YENEEA. The CDR3: CASSLGGVSGVSYNEQFF. CDR3 bases: TGTGCCAGCAGCTTAGGAGGGGTTAGCGGAGTGAGCTACAATGAGCAGTTCTTC.

This clonotype has only one observation. The chain has TRBV6-2 or TRBV6-3 and TRBJ2-3; TRBD2 agrees at 12 bases. CDR3 size: 15 residues. Germline V lookup: CDR1 MNHEY, CDR2 SVGEGT. V was clipped by 6 bases and J by 11 bases; unmatched bases: 12. The CDR3 protein is CASRPGLAGHNEQYF. CDR3 sequence (DNA): TGTGCCAGCAGGCCGGGACTAGCGGGCCACAATGAGCAGTATTTT.

The chain employs TRBV10-3 and TRBJ2-7, with 9 bases that match TRBD1. This CDR3 spans 15 amino acids. The germline CDR1 and CDR2 sequences are ENHRY and SYGVKD. Trimming took 3 bases from V and 5 from J; bases not matched to a gene: 8. In nucleotides, the CDR3 is TGTGCCATCAGTGATTTGGCACAGGGGGCCGACGAGCAGTACTTC. Translated: CAISDLAQGADEQYF.

This clonotype showed up just a few times. A much larger clone lies one base from this, so it may be a read error. The chain is built from TRBV7-2 and TRBJ2-5; 7 bases map to TRBD2. The V segment lost 2 bases and the J segment 5 bases; nucleotides outside the gene matches: 11. CDR3 length: 16 amino acids. Germline loops: CDR1 SGHTA, CDR2 FQGNSA. DNA for the CDR3: TGTGCCAGCAGCTTAACGTTCCTTGGGGGAGGGGAGACCCAGTACTTC. Translation: CASSLTFLGGGETQYF.

This clonotype was seen at least ten times. V and J are TRBV6-5 and TRBJ2-7, with D possibly being TRBD1 or TRBD2 (5 bases each). Germline loops: CDR1 MNHEY, CDR2 SVGAGI. The CDR3 has 14 residues. The germline V and J ends were trimmed by 7 bases and 5 bases, with 18 bases remaining between them. CDR3 amino acids: CASTNRDGWNEQYF. Written as DNA, the CDR3 is TGTGCCAGCACTAACCGGGACGGGTGGAACGAGCAGTACTTC.

This clonotype was counted only a few times. The chain uses TRBV20-1 and TRBJ1-2, with D maybe TRBD1 (6 bases). The CDR3 runs 15 residues. The V end was cut by 6 bases, the J end by 4 bases, with 21 bases between. Germline V gene sequence: CDR1 DFQATT, CDR2 SNEGSKA (reference sequence). In DNA form, the CDR3 reads TGCAGTGCCACCTCAGGGCAGGGGACCACCTATGGCTACACCTTC. Protein sequence: CSATSGQGTTYGYTF.

This clonotype was seen ten or more times. Here the CDR3 omits its conserved ending phenylalanine or tryptophan, so a read error is the likely source. The DNA is left out, because the CDR3 cannot be placed on it with certainty; the CDR3 is given as TCRdb lists it. The chain uses TRBV2 and TRBJ1-2; the D call TRBD1 from the table was never checked on the DNA. The V gene's germline CDR1 is SNHLY and CDR2 FYNNEI. The CDR3 length is 11 residues, termini included. This CDR3 reads CASSGDRVLRL.

Comments on this clonotype: A much bigger clone sits one base away, suggesting this may be a read error. The chain links TRBV6-4 to TRBJ2-3, with 10 nucleotides matching TRBD2. In germline, CDR1 is MRHNA, CDR2 SNTAGT. The length of the CDR3 is 15 residues. The ends lost 5 bases at V and 3 bases at J; junction bases unmatched: 5. The CDR3 region is CASSLLAGETDTQYF. CDR3 nucleotide sequence: TGTGCCAGCAGTCTTCTAGCGGGGGAGACAGATACGCAGTATTTT.